This T cell receptor (beta chain) was obtained from a study of T cells after yellow fever vaccination (dated by TCRdb to about 2019). For the wider study: The SMART-Seq v4 Ultra Low Input RNA kit was used to prepare libraries from fractions with low cell numbers. To track T-cell clones before and after primary and booster YFV17D yellow fever vaccination, bulk TCR alpha and beta repertoires were sequenced longitudinally. Two healthy male donors made up the cohort, one aged 18 to 30 years and the other aged 30 to 40 years. Bulk PBMC replicates and cell subsets were isolated from blood drawn at multiple timepoints before and after both primary and secondary immunization.

The treatment or condition tag for this specimen amounts to: live attenuated yellow fever vaccine strain. At each blood-draw timepoint, two biological replicates of bulk PBMCs were collected. PBMCs were isolated from peripheral blood using a standard Ficoll-Paque protocol. TriZol was used to extract RNA from bulk PBMCs, CD4 and CD8 fractions, and dextramer-positive and dextramer-negative fractions. The study at large found these results: Compared with the primary T-cell response, the secondary T-cell response was faster but weaker, reaching its peak on day 5 rather than on day 15. FACS-sorted repertoires could contain abundant contaminating clonotypes from the bulk population, so computational filtering was required. A small share of clonotypes occurred in both CD4 and CD8 compartments, likely arising from convergent recombination. After the booster, most clones that had expanded after primary vaccination were detected again (approximately 96% of CD4 and more than 85% of CD8), suggesting broad maintenance of memory. Because only a couple of donors were included in the study, the extent to which the findings can be generalized is limited.

TCR cDNA was synthesized by 5'RACE template switching, through which a universal primer site and unique molecular identifiers were introduced. cDNA synthesis was primed from both the TCR alpha and TCR beta constant segments. Libraries were amplified in two PCR steps, with sample barcodes and sequencing adapters added in the second step. Libraries were sequenced on Illumina HiSeq 2500 (2x100 bp) or NovaSeq (2x150 bp). As for how the authors treated the data: MIGEC handled demultiplexing of reads and collapsing into UMI consensus sequences, while MiXCR performed V(D)J alignment. Vaccine-responding clonotypes were identified with edgeR using replicate PBMC samples, with FDR below 0.01 and a log2 fold change above 5 up to day 15 being required. Bulk clonotypes were assigned CD4 or CD8 identity according to which sequenced CD4 or CD8 repertoire held them at higher abundance. TCRdb reanalyzed the raw reads on its own, using fastp at Q25 for trimming and MiXCR for clone calling, and kept in-frame beta chains. Each CDR3 protein gets just one entry, which takes the most common genes and DNA from the rows behind it. TCRdb assigned the V and J calls; the authors' analysis was not used. Counted in this sample were hundreds of thousands of distinct CDR3 sequences; 9% to 15% of them appeared once. Approximately 15% of the sample lies in the top ten.

The CDR3, from cysteine to phenylalanine, totals 20 residues. CDR3 DNA is the only sequence kept; it has 60 bases, read in frame from the first base. At the junction V is shortened by 8 bases and J by 0 bases; bases outside the gene matches: 18. About this clonotype: Its antigen is unknown. Base-call qualities are not available, and no considerably larger clone is one nucleotide away.

The receptor comes from a man aged 30 to 45 who received the YFV17D yellow fever vaccine. The input for sequencing was PBMCs, taken on the day of the yellow fever booster vaccination. Recombination linked TRBV12-3 or TRBV12-4 to TRBJ1-4; TRBD1 matches 10 bases in the middle. The nucleotides are TGTGCCAGCGGGGGACAGGGGCGTCACCAAGACCCCGCAACTAATGAAAAACTGTTTTTT. Its protein is CASGGQGRHQDPATNEKLFF.